This T cell receptor beta chain emerged from a study of blood T cell repertoires in COVID-19. Whole-study context: The United States, Italy and Spain were the sources of the acute and convalescent COVID-19 samples. From T cells, B-cell-depleted T cells, or PBMCs came the material, which was cDNA or gDNA.

As originally analysed: Amplification with reference gene primers provided the estimates of nucleated cell counts. Using immunoSEQ multiplex PCR, the repertoire was profiled, and TCRdb retains in-frame clones only, with some absent. V and J calls plus clone size are reproduced from that table; the DNA served to infer D and trimming. Of around 200,000 clones detected, 80% to 90% appear once; the ten largest clones hold around 9.9%. There are 16 residues in the CDR3. Germline V gene sequence: CDR1 MDHEN, CDR2 SYDVKM. V lost 6 bases and J lost 2, with 17 bases in between. The J gene is TRBJ1-5, the V gene TRBV28, with D possibly being TRBD1 (6 bases). The sample consisted of peripheral blood. This TCR derives from a human donor with active or convalescent COVID-19. The donor label of this sample is uncertain. CDR3 in DNA: TGTGCCAGCAGCGGAAGAGGGGGAGTCGGCAATCAGCCCCAGCATTTT. Translating gives CASSGRGGVGNQPQHF.